The subject of this entry is one T cell receptor beta chain. The data are from a study of blood T cell repertoires in COVID-19. For the study at large: Samples representing acute and convalescent COVID-19 were sourced from the United States, Italy and Spain. T cells, B-cell-depleted T cells, or PBMCs provided the cDNA or gDNA that served as material.

Authors' analysis steps: Quantification of nucleated cells was approximated via reference gene primer amplification. Repertoires were generated with immunoSEQ multiplex PCR, while TCRdb's copy carries only in-frame clones and drops some. The DNA was the basis for D and trimming; V, J and clone size are from that table. The sample consists of under 300,000 clones, 88% of them appearing once. CDR3 length: 16 residues. Trimming removed 2 bases from V and 4 bases from J; junction bases left unmatched: 9. From germline, CDR1 is SQVTM and CDR2 ANQGSEA. The rearrangement joins TRBV29-1 to TRBJ2-1; the match to TRBD1 covers 9 bases. This receptor was identified in a woman aged 25-40 years with acute or convalescent COVID-19. The sample taken for sequencing was peripheral blood. CDR3 residues: CSVEFPGQGGYNEQFF. CDR3 nucleotide sequence: TGCAGCGTTGAATTCCCGGGACAGGGAGGTTACAATGAGCAGTTCTTC.